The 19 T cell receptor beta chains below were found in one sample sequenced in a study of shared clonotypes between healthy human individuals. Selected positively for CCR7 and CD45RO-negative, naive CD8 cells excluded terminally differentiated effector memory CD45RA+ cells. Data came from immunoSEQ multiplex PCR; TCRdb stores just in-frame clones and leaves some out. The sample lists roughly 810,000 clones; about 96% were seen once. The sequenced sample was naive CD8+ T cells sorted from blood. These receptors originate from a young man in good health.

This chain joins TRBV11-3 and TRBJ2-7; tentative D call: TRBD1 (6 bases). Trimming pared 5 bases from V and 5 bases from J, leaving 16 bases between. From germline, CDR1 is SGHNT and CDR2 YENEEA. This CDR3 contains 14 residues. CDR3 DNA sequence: TGTGCCAGCAGCAACAGGGATTCCCCAAACGAGCAGTACTTC. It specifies CASSNRDSPNEQYF.

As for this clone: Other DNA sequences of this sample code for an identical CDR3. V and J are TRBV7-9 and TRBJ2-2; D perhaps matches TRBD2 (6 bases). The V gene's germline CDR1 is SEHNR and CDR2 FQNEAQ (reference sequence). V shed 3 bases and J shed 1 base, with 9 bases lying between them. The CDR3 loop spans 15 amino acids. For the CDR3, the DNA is TGTGCCAGCAGCTTGGTGGGAGGGAACACCGGGGAGCTGTTTTTT. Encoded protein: CASSLVGGNTGELFF. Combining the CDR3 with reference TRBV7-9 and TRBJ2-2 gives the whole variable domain DTGVSQNPRHKITKRGQNVTFRCDPISEHNRLYWYRQTLGQGPEFLTYFQNEAQLEKSRLLSDRFSAERPKGSFSTLEIQRTEQGDSAMYLCASSLVGGNTGELFFGEGSRLTVL.

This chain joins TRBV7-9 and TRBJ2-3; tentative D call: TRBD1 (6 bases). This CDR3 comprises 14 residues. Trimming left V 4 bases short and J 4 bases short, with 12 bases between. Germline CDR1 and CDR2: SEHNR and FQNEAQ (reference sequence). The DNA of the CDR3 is TGTGCCAGCAGCTCCGCCCAGGGGTCAGATACGCAGTATTTT. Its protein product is CASSSAQGSDTQYF.

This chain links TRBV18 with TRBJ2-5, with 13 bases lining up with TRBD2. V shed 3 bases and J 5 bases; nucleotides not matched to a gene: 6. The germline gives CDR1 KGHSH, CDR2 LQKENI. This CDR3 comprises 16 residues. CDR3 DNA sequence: TGTGCCAGCTCACCCGGACTAGCGGGAGTCATGGAGACCCAGTACTTC. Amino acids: CASSPGLAGVMETQYF.

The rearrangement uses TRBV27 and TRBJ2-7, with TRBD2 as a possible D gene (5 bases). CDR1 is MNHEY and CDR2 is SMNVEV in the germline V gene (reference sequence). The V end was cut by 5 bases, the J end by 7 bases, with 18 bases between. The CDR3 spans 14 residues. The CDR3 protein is CASSPATLPGEQYF. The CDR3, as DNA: TGTGCCAGCAGTCCCGCGACATTGCCGGGGGAGCAGTACTTC.

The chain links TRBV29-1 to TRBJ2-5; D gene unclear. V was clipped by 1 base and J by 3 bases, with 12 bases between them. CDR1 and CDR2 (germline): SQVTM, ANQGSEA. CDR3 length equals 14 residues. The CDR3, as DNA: TGCAGCGTTGAAGCCGGACCGGCGGAAGAGACCCAGTACTTC. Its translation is CSVEAGPAEETQYF.

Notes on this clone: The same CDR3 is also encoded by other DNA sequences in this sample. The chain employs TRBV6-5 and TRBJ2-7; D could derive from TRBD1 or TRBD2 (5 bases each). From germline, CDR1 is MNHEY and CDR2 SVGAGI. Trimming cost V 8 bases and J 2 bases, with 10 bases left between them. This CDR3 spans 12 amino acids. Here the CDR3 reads CASGTGPYEQYF. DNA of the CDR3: TGTGCCAGCGGGACGGGACCCTACGAGCAGTACTTC.

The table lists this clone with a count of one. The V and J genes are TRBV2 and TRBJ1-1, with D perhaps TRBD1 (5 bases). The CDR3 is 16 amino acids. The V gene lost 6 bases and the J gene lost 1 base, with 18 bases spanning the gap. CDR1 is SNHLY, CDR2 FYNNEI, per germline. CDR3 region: CASSRTPDRENTEAFF. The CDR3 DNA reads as TGTGCCAGCAGCCGTACTCCCGACAGAGAGAACACTGAAGCTTTCTTT.

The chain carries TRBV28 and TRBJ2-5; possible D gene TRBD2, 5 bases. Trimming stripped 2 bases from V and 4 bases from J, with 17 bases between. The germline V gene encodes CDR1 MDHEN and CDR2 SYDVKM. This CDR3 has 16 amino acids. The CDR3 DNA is TGTGCCAGCAGTTTAACCCCCACAAGGGAGATAGAGACCCAGTACTTC. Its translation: CASSLTPTREIETQYF.

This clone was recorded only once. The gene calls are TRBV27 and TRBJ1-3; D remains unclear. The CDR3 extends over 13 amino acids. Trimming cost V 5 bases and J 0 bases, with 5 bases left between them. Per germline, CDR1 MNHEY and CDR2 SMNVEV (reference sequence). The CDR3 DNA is TGTGCCAGCAGTCATGGCTCTGGAAACACCATATATTTT. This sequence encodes CASSHGSGNTIYF.

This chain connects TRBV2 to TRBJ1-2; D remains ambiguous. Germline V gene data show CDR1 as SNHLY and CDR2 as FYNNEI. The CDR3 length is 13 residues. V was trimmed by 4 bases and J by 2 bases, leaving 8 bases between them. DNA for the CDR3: TGTGCCAGCAGTGTAAGCCCGAACTATGGCTACACCTTC. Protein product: CASSVSPNYGYTF.

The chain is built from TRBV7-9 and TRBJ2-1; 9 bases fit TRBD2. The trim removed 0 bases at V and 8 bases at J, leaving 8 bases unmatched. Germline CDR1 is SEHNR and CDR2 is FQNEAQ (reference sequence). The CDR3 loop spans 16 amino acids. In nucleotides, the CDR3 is TGTGCCAGCAGCTTAGCAGTAGCGGGAGTTTTTCATGAGCAGTTCTTC. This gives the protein CASSLAVAGVFHEQFF. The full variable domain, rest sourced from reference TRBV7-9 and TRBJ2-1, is DTGVSQNPRHKITKRGQNVTFRCDPISEHNRLYWYRQTLGQGPEFLTYFQNEAQLEKSRLLSDRFSAERPKGSFSTLEIQRTEQGDSAMYLCASSLAVAGVFHEQFFGPGTRLTVL.

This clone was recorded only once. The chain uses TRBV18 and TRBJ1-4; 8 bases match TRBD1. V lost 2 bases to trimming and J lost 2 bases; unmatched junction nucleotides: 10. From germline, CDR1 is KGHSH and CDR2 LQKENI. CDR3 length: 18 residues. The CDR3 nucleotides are TGTGCCAGCTCACCAGGTTCAGGGGGCGGCGTCACTAATGAAAAACTGTTTTTT. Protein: CASSPGSGGGVTNEKLFF.

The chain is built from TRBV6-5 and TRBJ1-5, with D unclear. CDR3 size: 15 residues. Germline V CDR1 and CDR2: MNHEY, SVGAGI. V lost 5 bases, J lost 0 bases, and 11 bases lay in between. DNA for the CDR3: TGTGCCAGCAGTCCATCTACCCGTAGCAATCAGCCCCAGCATTTT. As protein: CASSPSTRSNQPQHF.

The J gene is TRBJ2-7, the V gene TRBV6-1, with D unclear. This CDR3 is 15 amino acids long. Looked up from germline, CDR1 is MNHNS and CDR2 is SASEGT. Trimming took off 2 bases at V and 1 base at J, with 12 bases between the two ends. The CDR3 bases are TGTGCCAGCAGTGAAATCTGGGTCAGTTCCTACGAGCAGTACTTC. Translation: CASSEIWVSSYEQYF.

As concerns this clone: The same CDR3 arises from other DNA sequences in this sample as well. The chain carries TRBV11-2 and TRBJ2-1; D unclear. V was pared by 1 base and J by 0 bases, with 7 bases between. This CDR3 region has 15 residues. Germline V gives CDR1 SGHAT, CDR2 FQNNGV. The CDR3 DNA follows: TGTGCCAGCAGCTTAGTACGGAGCTCCTACAATGAGCAGTTCTTC. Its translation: CASSLVRSSYNEQFF.

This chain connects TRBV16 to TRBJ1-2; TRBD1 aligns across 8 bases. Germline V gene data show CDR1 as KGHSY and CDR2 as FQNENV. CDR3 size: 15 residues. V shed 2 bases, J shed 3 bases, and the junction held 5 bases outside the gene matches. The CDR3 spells CASSQQGAFDYGYTF. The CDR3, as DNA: TGTGCCAGCAGCCAACAGGGGGCCTTCGACTATGGCTACACCTTC.

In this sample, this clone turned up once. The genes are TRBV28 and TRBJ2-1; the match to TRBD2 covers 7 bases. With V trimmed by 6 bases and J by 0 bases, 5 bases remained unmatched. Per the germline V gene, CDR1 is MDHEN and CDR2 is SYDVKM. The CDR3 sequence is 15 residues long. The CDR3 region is CASRSRGSSYNEQFF. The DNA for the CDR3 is TGTGCCAGCAGGTCGCGGGGGAGCTCCTACAATGAGCAGTTCTTC.

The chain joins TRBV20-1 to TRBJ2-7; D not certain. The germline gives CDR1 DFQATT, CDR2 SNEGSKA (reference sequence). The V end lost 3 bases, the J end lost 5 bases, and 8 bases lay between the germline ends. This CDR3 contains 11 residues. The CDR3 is CSARELDEQYF. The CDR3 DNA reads TGCAGTGCTAGGGAGTTGGACGAGCAGTACTTC.